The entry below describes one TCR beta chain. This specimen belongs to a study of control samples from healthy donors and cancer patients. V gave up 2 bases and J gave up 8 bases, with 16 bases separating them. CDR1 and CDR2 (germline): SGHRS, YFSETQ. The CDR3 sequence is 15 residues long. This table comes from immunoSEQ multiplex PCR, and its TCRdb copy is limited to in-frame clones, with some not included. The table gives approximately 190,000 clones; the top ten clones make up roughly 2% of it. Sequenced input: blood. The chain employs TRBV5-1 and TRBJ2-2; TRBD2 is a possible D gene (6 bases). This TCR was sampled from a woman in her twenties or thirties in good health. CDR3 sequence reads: CASSLSRRETGELFF. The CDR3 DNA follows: TGCGCCAGCAGCTTATCCCGACGGGAGACGGGGGAGCTGTTTTTT.